The 27 T cell receptor beta chains given below trace back to one sample, sequenced in a study of tumor-infiltrating lymphocytes in primary liver carcinoma. Blood RNA was derived from unsorted whole blood, and germline DNA was extracted too. Constant-region priming of around 530 ng total RNA yielded TCR beta cDNA. Researchers made the TCR beta libraries by running three nested multiplex PCR rounds with slightly modified ARM-PCR. The study ran its first two PCR rounds for approximately 10 cycles each, using TRBV1-TRBV30 forward primers and a C-beta reverse primer. From the multiplex PCR reads, TCRdb called clonotypes with MiXCR, one entry per CDR3 protein. The sample yields fewer than 400,000 distinct CDR3 sequences, around three fifths seen once. Input material: peripheral blood. The receptors come from a woman under 40 with primary liver carcinoma and hepatitis B virus infection.

This clonotype was seen many times. The chain recombines TRBV29-1 with TRBJ2-7, with 7 bases fitting TRBD1. This CDR3 contains 14 residues. The J segment lost 0 bases and the V segment lost 4 bases, leaving 6 bases of the junction unmatched. CDR1 is SQVTM and CDR2 is ANQGSEA in the germline V gene. The CDR3 region has the DNA TGCAGCGTTGCGGGGACAGTGAACTCCTACGAGCAGTACTTC. Translated: CSVAGTVNSYEQYF.

The chain recombines TRBV4-1 with TRBJ2-1; D is possibly TRBD1 or TRBD2 (5 bases each). The germline CDR1 and CDR2 sequences are MGHRA and YSYEKL. V gave up 4 bases and J gave up 4 bases, with 17 bases separating them. The CDR3 is 16 amino acids. The CDR3 DNA follows: TGCGCCAGCAGCCGCCTGGGACCAGCGGATTACAATGAGCAGTTCTTC. It codes for CASSRLGPADYNEQFF.

This clonotype has only one observation. One junction end does not reproduce the germline sequence, and a read error may be involved. This sequence joins TRBV4-3 and TRBJ2-7, with D possibly matching TRBD1 (5 bases). The germline gives CDR1 LGHNA, CDR2 YSLEER. This CDR3 is 14 amino acids long. The CDR3 bases are TGCACCAGCAGCCAAAAGGCAGGGTTCGACGAGCAGTACTTC. This gives the protein CTSSQKAGFDEQYF.

Remarks on this clonotype: As the CDR3 is not closed by the conserved phenylalanine or tryptophan, this likely results from a read error. This chain connects TRBV29-1 to TRBJ1-2; D remains unclear. In germline, CDR1 is SQVTM, CDR2 ANQGSEA. This CDR3 region has 11 residues. CDR3 sequence reads: CSIEDQTNYTL. The CDR3 DNA reads TGCAGCATTGAAGATCAGACCAACTACACCCTC.

V usage is TRBV5-5 and J usage is TRBJ2-6; a weak D match, TRBD2 (6 bases). V lost 4 bases, J lost 1 base, and 15 bases lay in between. The CDR3 sequence is 17 residues long. The germline gives CDR1 SGHKS, CDR2 YYEKEE (reference sequence). The CDR3 bases are TGTGCCAGCAGCGACGGGGGAGAAGGATCTGGGGCCAACGTCCTGACTTTC. Residues: CASSDGGEGSGANVLTF.

Details on this clonotype: At one of its ends the junction is not consistent with the germline gene, which may arise from a read error. The genes are TRBV28 and TRBJ2-6; the D gene is possibly TRBD1 (5 bases). Germline values: CDR1 MDHEN, CDR2 SYDVKM. This CDR3 has 17 amino acids. The CDR3 region is CASSTDRMISGTNVLTF. CDR3 sequence (DNA): TGTGCCAGCAGTACTGACAGAATGATCTCTGGGACCAACGTCCTGACTTTC.

V usage is TRBV14 and J usage is TRBJ1-1; D not certain. V gave up 4 bases and J gave up 5 bases, with 8 bases separating them. CDR1 is SGHDN, CDR2 FVKESK, per germline. The CDR3 spans 12 residues. The CDR3 region has the DNA TGTGCCAGCAGCCCGGTGGGGACTGAAGCTTTCTTT. Its protein product is CASSPVGTEAFF.

As regards this clonotype: A much larger clone sits a single nucleotide away, making a read error possible. V is TRBV6-2 or TRBV6-3 and J is TRBJ1-1; D gene uncertain. The germline gives CDR1 MNHEY, CDR2 SVGEGT. CDR3 length: 12 residues. CDR3 DNA: TGTGCCAGCAGGTCAATTTTCCTTGAAACTTTCTTT. Its protein product is CASRSIFLETFF.

The chain has TRBV28 and TRBJ2-2; possibly TRBD2 for D (6 bases). The CDR3 spans 16 residues. The V and J ends lost 5 bases and 2 bases respectively, with 15 bases between them. Germline values: CDR1 MDHEN, CDR2 SYDVKM. The CDR3 loop is CASSLREVVNTGELFF. Written as DNA, the CDR3 is TGTGCCAGCAGTCTAAGGGAGGTTGTCAACACCGGGGAGCTGTTTTTT.

Of note for this clonotype: A read error may be the cause here, since a much bigger clone is one base away. The genes are TRBV6-5 and TRBJ2-7; 8 bases align to TRBD2. There are 14 residues in the CDR3. Germline values: CDR1 MNHEY, CDR2 SVGAGI. CDR3 in amino acids: CVSSKRGRLYEQYF. CDR3 DNA sequence: TGTGTCAGCTCGAAGCGGGGGCGCCTCTACGAGCAGTACTTC.

Turning to this clonotype: A clone one base away is much larger, so this may be a read error. The chain recombines TRBV12-3 or TRBV12-4 with TRBJ1-1; D perhaps matches TRBD1 (5 bases). The CDR3 has 14 residues. The CDR3 DNA reads TGTGCCAGCAGTCTTCAGGGTCCCGACACTGAACCTTTCTTT. Its protein is CASSLQGPDTEPFF.

The V and J genes are TRBV11-1 and TRBJ2-1; 8 bases agree with TRBD2. Per the germline V gene, CDR1 is SGHAT and CDR2 is FQDESV (reference sequence). The CDR3 runs 16 residues. Trimming at V came to 5 bases and at J to 13 bases, leaving 19 bases not matched to a gene. The CDR3 loop is CASSGHGGTSGSRQFF. Written as DNA, the CDR3 is TGTGCCAGCAGCGGCCACGGCGGGACCAGCGGGAGTCGACAGTTCTTC.

As to this clonotype: It may be a read error: a sequence one base away is much more abundant. CDR3 sequence reads: CASSLVTQGRNEQFF. CDR3 bases: TGTGCCAGCAGCTTAGTCACGCAGGGGAGGAATGAGCAGTTCTTC. V is TRBV11-3 and J is TRBJ2-1; perhaps D is TRBD1 or TRBD2 (6 bases each). The CDR3 has 15 amino acids. The germline V and J ends were trimmed by 1 base and 7 bases, with 14 bases remaining between them. The germline gives CDR1 SGHNT, CDR2 YENEEA.

A remark on this clonotype: This may be a read error: a much more frequent sequence differs by one nucleotide. The CDR3 ends on some other residue instead of the conserved phenylalanine or tryptophan, so this is likely a read error. This rearrangement joins TRBV29-1 to TRBJ2-3; D call uncertain. V was cut by 0 bases and J by 3 bases, with 1 base left in between. Germline V gene data show CDR1 as SQVTM and CDR2 as ANQGSEA. This CDR3 spans 11 amino acids. CDR3 nucleotide sequence: TGCAGCGTTGAAGATACAGATACGCAGTATGTT. Protein: CSVEDTDTQYV.

This clonotype was counted a few times. The rearrangement uses TRBV12-3 or TRBV12-4 and TRBJ2-3; D may match TRBD1 or TRBD2 (6 bases each). The CDR3 covers 16 residues. V was shortened by 5 bases and J by 4 bases, with 19 bases between the two germline ends. The CDR3 DNA reads as TGTGCCAGCAGTGGGTTCGAGGTGGGGGGCCCAGATACGCAGTATTTT. Translating it yields CASSGFEVGGPDTQYF.

As concerns this clonotype: Given a much more abundant clone one base away, this may be a read error. The DNA of the CDR3 is TGCAGCCTTGTGGGGGGACTAGCGGGGTCCTACAATGAGCAGTTCTTC. Its protein is CSLVGGLAGSYNEQFF. The chain carries TRBV29-1 and TRBJ2-1, with TRBD2 matching over 13 bases. The CDR3 is 16 amino acids. V lost 8 bases to trimming and J lost 1 base; unmatched junction nucleotides: 8. Per germline, CDR1 SQVTM and CDR2 ANQGSEA.

This clonotype was recorded at least ten times. V and J are TRBV6-5 and TRBJ2-5; tentatively, D is TRBD2 (6 bases). The germline CDR1 and CDR2 sequences are MNHEY and SVGAGI. This CDR3 has 14 amino acids. The V end lost 4 bases, the J end lost 2 bases, and 11 bases lay between the germline ends. The CDR3 protein is CASSLAGRQETQYF. The CDR3 DNA is TGTGCCAGCAGTTTGGCAGGGAGGCAAGAGACCCAGTACTTC.

This clonotype was picked up many times. V and J are TRBV6-2 or TRBV6-3 and TRBJ1-5; D unclear. V was shortened by 5 bases and J by 0 bases, with 2 bases between the two germline ends. There are 12 residues in the CDR3. The germline CDR1 and CDR2 sequences are MNHEY and SVGEGT. The CDR3 nucleotides read TGTGCCAGCAGTGATAGCAATCAGCCCCAGCATTTT. Residues: CASSDSNQPQHF.

Concerning this clonotype: A much more abundant neighbour one base away suggests this may be a read error. The chain employs TRBV14 and TRBJ2-3; possible D gene TRBD2, 5 bases. The CDR3 covers 16 residues. Germline lookup yields CDR1 SGHDN and CDR2 FVKESK. The CDR3 region is CASSPGKRLSTDTLYF. CDR3 nucleotide sequence: TGTGCCAGCAGCCCCGGGAAGCGCCTCAGCACAGATACGCTGTATTTT.

This chain connects TRBV6-1 to TRBJ2-7; TRBD2 matches at 9 bases. The ends lost 8 bases at V and 2 bases at J; junction bases unmatched: 4. Germline V gives CDR1 MNHNS, CDR2 SASEGT. CDR3 length: 13 residues. The CDR3 DNA reads TGTGCCAGCTACCCTAGCGGGACCTACGAGCAGTACTTC. Translating it yields CASYPSGTYEQYF.

This clonotype was observed many times. V gene TRBV12-3 or TRBV12-4 combines with J gene TRBJ1-1, with a possible D match to TRBD1 (5 bases). The CDR3 is made up of 13 amino acids. The V end lost 5 bases, the J end lost 2 bases, and 9 bases lay between the germline ends. The CDR3 sequence: CASSTTANTEAFF. As DNA, the CDR3 is TGTGCCAGCAGTACGACAGCAAACACTGAAGCTTTCTTT.

The rearrangement joins TRBV4-2 to TRBJ2-1; D is perhaps TRBD2 (6 bases). The V end was cut by 3 bases, the J end by 4 bases, with 13 bases between. This CDR3 has 15 residues. Germline V gene sequence: CDR1 LGHNA, CDR2 YNFKEQ. This chain's CDR3 is CASSHDGDSYNEQFF. Here the CDR3 DNA reads TGTGCCAGCAGCCATGATGGGGACTCGTACAATGAGCAGTTCTTC.

The chain links TRBV29-1 to TRBJ2-7; 9 positions match TRBD2. Germline CDR1 SQVTM, CDR2 ANQGSEA. J lost 2 bases, V lost 3 bases, and 2 bases had no gene match. The CDR3 is made up of 13 amino acids. The CDR3 region has the DNA TGCAGCGTTGAGGGCGGGAGGGCCTACGAGCAGTACTTC. The encoded protein is CSVEGGRAYEQYF.

This clonotype was detected a few times. The chain recombines TRBV7-8 with TRBJ2-7, with TRBD2 identical over 8 bases. CDR3 length: 14 residues. V lost 5 bases to trimming and J lost 3 bases; unmatched junction nucleotides: 6. Germline lookup yields CDR1 SGHVS and CDR2 FQNEAQ. DNA of the CDR3: TGTGCCAGCAGCGCGGGACTAGGAAACTACGAGCAGTACTTC. Protein: CASSAGLGNYEQYF.

On this clonotype: Sequence at one end of the junction differs from germline and may be a read error. The chain links TRBV7-9 to TRBJ2-3; perhaps D is TRBD1 or TRBD2 (5 bases each). Germline-derived CDR1 and CDR2 are SEHNR and FQNEAQ (reference sequence). The CDR3 length is 14 residues. The CDR3 nucleotides read TGTACCAGCAGCTCCCTCGGGGCCGGAGATACGCAGTATTTT. Translated: CTSSSLGAGDTQYF.

The chain recombines TRBV7-9 with TRBJ2-3; D is unresolved. CDR1 is SEHNR and CDR2 is FQNEAQ in the germline V gene (reference sequence). V dropped 5 bases and J dropped 6 bases, with 24 bases sitting between them. The length of the CDR3 is 17 residues. This CDR3 reads CASSLHMSHLEVDTQYF. The DNA of the CDR3 is TGTGCCAGCAGCCTACATATGTCCCATTTAGAAGTTGATACGCAGTATTTT.

The V gene is TRBV5-4, the J gene TRBJ1-1; perhaps TRBD1 as D (5 bases). Trimming took 1 base from V and 4 from J, leaving 14 bases between them. The CDR3 length is 15 residues. In germline, CDR1 is SGHNT, CDR2 YYREEE (reference sequence). The CDR3 is CASSLCSRVSTEAFF. The CDR3, as DNA: TGTGCCAGCAGCTTGTGCTCCAGGGTCAGCACTGAAGCTTTCTTT.